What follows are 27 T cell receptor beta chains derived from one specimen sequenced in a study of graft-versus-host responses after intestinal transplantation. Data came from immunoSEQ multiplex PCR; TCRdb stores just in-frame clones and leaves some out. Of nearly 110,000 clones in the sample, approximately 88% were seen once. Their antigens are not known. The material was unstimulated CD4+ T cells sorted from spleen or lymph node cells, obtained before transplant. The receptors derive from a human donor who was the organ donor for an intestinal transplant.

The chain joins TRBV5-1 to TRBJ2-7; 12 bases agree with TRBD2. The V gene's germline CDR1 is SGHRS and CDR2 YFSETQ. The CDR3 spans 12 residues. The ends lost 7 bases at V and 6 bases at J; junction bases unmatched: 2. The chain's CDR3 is CASETSGGEQYF. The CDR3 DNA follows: TGCGCCAGCGAGACTAGCGGGGGCGAGCAGTACTTC.

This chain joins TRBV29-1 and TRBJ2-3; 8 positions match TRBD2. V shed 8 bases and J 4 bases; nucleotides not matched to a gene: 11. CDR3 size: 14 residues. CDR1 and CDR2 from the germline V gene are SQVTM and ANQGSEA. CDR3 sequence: CSMCRGGIADTQYF. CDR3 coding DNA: TGCAGCATGTGCCGCGGGGGGATAGCAGATACGCAGTATTTT.

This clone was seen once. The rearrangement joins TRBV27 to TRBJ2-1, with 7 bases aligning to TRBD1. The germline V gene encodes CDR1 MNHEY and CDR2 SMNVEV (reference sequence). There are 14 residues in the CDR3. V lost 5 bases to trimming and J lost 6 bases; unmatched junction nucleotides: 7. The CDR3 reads CASSTLDRSNEQFF. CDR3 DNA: TGTGCCAGCAGTACCTTGGACAGGAGCAATGAGCAGTTCTTC.

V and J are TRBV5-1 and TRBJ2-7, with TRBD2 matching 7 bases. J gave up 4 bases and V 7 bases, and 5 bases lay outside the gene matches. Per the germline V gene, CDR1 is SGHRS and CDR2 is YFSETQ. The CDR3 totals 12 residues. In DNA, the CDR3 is TGCGCCAGCTCCCGGGGGGAGTACGAGCAGTACTTC. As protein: CASSRGEYEQYF.

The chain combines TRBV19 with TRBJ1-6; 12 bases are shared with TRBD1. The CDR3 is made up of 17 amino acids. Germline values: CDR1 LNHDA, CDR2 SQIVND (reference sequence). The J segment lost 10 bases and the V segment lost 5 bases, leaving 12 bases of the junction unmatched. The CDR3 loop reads CASSSYRDRGQESPLHF. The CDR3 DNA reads TGTGCCAGTAGTTCGTACCGGGACAGGGGGCAAGAATCACCCCTCCACTTT.

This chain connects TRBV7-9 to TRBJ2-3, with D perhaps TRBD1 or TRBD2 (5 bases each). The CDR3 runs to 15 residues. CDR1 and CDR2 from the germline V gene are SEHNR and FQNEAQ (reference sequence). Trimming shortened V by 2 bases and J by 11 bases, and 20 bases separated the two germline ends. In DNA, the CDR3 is TGTGCCAGCAGCTTAAGCCAGGGCACCCGGGGCGGGCAGTATTTT. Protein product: CASSLSQGTRGGQYF.

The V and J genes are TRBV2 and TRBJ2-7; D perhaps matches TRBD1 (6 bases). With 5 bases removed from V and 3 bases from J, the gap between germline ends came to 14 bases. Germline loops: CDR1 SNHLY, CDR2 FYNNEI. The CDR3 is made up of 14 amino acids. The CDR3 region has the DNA TGTGCCAGCAGTATGGGGGACATGGGCTACGAGCAGTACTTC. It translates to CASSMGDMGYEQYF. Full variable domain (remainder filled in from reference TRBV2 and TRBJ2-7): EPEVTQTPSHQVTQMGQEVILRCVPISNHLYFYWYRQILGQKVEFLVSFYNNEISEKSEIFDDQFSVERPDGSNFTLKIRSTKLEDSAMYFCASSMGDMGYEQYFGPGTRLTVT.

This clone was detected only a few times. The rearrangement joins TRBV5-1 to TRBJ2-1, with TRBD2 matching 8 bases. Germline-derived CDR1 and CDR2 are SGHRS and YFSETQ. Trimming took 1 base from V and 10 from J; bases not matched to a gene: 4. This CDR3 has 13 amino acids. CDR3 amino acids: CASSLLAGNEQFF. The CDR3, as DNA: TGCGCCAGCAGCTTGTTAGCGGGAAACGAGCAGTTCTTC.

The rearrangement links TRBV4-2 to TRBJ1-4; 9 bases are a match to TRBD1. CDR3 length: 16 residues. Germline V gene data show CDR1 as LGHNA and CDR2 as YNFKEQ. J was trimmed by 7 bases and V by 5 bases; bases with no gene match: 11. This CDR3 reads CASSRSPGQGREKLFF. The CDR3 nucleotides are TGTGCCAGCAGCAGAAGCCCGGGACAGGGACGTGAAAAACTGTTTTTT.

CDR3: CATTEEAKNIQYF. CDR3 nucleotide sequence: TGTGCCACCACGGAGGAAGCCAAAAACATTCAGTACTTC. The V gene is TRBV10-3, the J gene TRBJ2-4; D is perhaps TRBD2 (5 bases). Germline loops: CDR1 ENHRY, CDR2 SYGVKD. Trimming cost V 10 bases and J 0 bases, with 10 bases left between them. The CDR3 is 13 residues long.

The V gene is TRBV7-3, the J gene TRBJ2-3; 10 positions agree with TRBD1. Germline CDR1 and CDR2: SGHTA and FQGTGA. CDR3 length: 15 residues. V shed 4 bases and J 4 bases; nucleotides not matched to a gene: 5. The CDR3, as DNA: TGTGCCAGCAGCTCAAGGGGGACAGGGGCAGATACGCAGTATTTT. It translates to CASSSRGTGADTQYF.

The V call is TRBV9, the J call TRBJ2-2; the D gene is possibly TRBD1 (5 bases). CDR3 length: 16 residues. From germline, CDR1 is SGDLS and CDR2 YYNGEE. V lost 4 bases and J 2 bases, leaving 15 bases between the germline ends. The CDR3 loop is CASSPSGWTNTGELFF. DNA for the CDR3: TGTGCCAGCAGCCCCTCCGGCTGGACAAACACCGGGGAGCTGTTTTTT.

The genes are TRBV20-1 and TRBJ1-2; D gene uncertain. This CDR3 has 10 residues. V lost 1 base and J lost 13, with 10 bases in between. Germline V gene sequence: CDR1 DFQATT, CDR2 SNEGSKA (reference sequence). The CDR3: CSARGPRVTF. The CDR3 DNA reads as TGCAGTGCTAGAGGTCCCCGGGTCACCTTC.

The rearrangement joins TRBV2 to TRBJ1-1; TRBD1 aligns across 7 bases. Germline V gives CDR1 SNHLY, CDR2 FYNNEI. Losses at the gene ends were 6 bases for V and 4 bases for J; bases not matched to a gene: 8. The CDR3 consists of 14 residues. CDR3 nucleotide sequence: TGTGCCAGCAGGTCCCAGGGGGGGACCACTGAAGCTTTCTTT. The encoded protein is CASRSQGGTTEAFF.

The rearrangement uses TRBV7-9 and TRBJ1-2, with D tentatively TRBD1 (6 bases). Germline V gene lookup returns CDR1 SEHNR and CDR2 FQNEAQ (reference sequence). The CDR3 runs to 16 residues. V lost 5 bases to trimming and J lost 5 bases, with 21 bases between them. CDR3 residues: CASSPNRRAGEYGYTF. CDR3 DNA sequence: TGTGCCAGCAGCCCTAATCGAAGGGCAGGGGAATATGGCTACACCTTC.

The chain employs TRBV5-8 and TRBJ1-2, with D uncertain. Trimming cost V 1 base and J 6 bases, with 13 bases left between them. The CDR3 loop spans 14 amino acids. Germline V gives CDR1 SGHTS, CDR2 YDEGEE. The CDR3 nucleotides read TGTGCCAGCAGCTTGTTGGGGATGGGGAATGGCTACACCTTC. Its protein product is CASSLLGMGNGYTF. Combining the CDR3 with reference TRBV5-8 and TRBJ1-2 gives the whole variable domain EAGVTQSPTHLIKTRGQQATLRCSPISGHTSVYWYQQALGLGLQFLLWYDEGEERNRGNFPPRFSGRQFPNYSSELNVNALELEDSALYLCASSLLGMGNGYTFGSGTRLTVV.

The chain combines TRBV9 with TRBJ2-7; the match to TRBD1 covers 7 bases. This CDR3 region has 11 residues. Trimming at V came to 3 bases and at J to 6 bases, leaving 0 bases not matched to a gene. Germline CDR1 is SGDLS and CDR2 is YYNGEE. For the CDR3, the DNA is TGTGCCAGCAGCGCAGGGGGCGAGCAGTACTTC. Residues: CASSAGGEQYF.

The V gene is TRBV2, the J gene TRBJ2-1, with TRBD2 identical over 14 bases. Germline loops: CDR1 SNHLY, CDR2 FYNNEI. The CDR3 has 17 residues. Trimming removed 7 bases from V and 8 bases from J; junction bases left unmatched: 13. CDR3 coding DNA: TGTGCCAGCATCCCGCACGGACTAGCGGGGGGTCACGATGAGCAGTTCTTC. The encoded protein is CASIPHGLAGGHDEQFF.

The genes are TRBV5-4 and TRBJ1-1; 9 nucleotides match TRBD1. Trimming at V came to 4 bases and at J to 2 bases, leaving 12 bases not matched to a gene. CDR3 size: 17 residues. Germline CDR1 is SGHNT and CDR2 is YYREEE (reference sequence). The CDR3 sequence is CASSRGQGTGLNTEAFF. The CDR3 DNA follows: TGTGCCAGCAGCAGAGGACAGGGGACCGGTCTTAACACTGAAGCTTTCTTT.

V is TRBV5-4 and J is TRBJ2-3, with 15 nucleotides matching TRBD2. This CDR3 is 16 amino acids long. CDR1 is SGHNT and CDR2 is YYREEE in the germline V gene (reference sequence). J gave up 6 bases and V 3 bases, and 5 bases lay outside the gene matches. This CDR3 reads CASSYGLAGGSDTQYF. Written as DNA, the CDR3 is TGTGCCAGCAGCTACGGACTAGCGGGGGGGAGCGATACGCAGTATTTT.

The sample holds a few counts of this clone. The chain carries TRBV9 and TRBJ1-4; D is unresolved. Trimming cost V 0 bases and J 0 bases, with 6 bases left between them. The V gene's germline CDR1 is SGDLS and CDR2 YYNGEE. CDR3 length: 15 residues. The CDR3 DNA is TGTGCCAGCAGCGTAGACGGGACAACTAATGAAAAACTGTTTTTT. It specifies CASSVDGTTNEKLFF.

This CDR3 is CASSLVSSYNSPLHF. CDR3 nucleotide sequence: TGCGCCAGCAGCTTGGTTAGCTCCTATAATTCACCCCTCCACTTT. The chain has TRBV5-1 and TRBJ1-6; D is uncertain. Per germline, CDR1 SGHRS and CDR2 YFSETQ. CDR3 length: 15 amino acids. The V and J ends lost 0 bases and 0 bases respectively, with 4 bases between them.

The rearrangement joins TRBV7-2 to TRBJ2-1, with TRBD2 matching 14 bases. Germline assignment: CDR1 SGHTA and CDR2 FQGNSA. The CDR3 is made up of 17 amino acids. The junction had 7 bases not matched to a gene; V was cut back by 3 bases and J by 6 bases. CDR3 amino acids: CASSFVWTSGGFNEQFF. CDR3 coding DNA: TGTGCCAGCAGCTTCGTCTGGACTAGCGGGGGGTTCAATGAGCAGTTCTTC.

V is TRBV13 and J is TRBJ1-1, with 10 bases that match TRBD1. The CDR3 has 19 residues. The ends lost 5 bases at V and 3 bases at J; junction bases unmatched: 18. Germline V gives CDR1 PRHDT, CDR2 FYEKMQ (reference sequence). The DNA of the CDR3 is TGTGCCAGCAGCCTCAGGACAGGGGGGACTAGGCCGGGAGACACTGAAGCTTTCTTT. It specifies CASSLRTGGTRPGDTEAFF. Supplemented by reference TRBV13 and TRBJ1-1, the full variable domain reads AAGVIQSPRHLIKEKRETATLKCYPIPRHDTVYWYQQGPGQDPQFLISFYEKMQSDKGSIPDRFSAQQFSDYHSELNMSSLELGDSALYFCASSLRTGGTRPGDTEAFFGQGTRLTVV.

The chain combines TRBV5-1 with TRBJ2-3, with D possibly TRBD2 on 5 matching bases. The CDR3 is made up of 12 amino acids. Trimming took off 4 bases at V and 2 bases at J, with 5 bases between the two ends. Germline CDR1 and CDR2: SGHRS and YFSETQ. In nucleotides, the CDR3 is TGCGCCAGCAGCCGGGACACAGATACGCAGTATTTT. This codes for CASSRDTDTQYF. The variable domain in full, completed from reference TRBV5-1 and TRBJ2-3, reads KAGVTQTPRYLIKTRGQQVTLSCSPISGHRSVSWYQQTPGQGLQFLFEYFSETQRNKGNFPGRFSGRQFSNSRSEMNVSTLELGDSALYLCASSRDTDTQYFGPGTRLTVL.

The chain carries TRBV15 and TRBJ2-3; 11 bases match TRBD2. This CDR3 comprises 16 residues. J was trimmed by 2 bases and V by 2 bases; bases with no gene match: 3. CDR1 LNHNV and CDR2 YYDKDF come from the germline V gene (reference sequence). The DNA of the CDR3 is TGTGCCACCAGCAGATTACTAGCGGGGGCCACAGATACGCAGTATTTT. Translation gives CATSRLLAGATDTQYF.

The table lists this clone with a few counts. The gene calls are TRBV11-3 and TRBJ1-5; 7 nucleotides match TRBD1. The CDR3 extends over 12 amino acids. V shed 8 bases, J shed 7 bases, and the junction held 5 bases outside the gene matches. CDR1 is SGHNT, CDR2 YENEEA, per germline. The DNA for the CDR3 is TGTGCCAGCTCGACAGGGCGACAGCCCCAGCATTTT. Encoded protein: CASSTGRQPQHF.